The 6 T cell receptor beta chains listed next were all sequenced from one sample in a study of cytomegalovirus exposure and HLA in healthy donors. The primer mix had 60 Vbeta and 13 Jbeta primers. The assay was immunoSEQ multiplex PCR, and TCRdb's table has in-frame clones only and misses some. The sample yields about 85,000 clones, about four fifths seen once. The specimen was PBMCs. The receptors originated from a man aged 45 to 65 in good health and CMV-seropositive.

As regards this clone: Its ends do not fully match the called genes, so a read error is possible. The chain couples TRBV5-8 to TRBJ2-1, with TRBD2 matching 12 bases. The CDR3 runs to 16 residues. The germline gives CDR1 SGHTS, CDR2 YDEGEE. In DNA form, the CDR3 reads TGTGCCAACAGCGGGGCCCTAGCGGGAGGGCCGAGTGAGCAGTTCTTC. It specifies CANSGALAGGPSEQFF.

This chain joins TRBV27 and TRBJ2-4; 14 bases are a match to TRBD2. This CDR3 is 18 amino acids long. The germline gives CDR1 MNHEY, CDR2 SMNVEV (reference sequence). V gave up 6 bases and J gave up 0 bases; unmatched junction bases: 7. The CDR3 region is CASSPTSGRAVAKNIQYF. The CDR3 DNA follows: TGTGCCAGCAGCCCGACTAGCGGGAGGGCCGTAGCCAAAAACATTCAGTACTTC.

A note on this clone: The sample has other DNA sequences that encode this CDR3 too. This rearrangement joins TRBV30 to TRBJ2-1; 10 positions agree with TRBD2. The V gene's germline CDR1 is GTSNPN and CDR2 SVGIG (reference sequence). The junction had 3 bases not matched to a gene; V was cut back by 0 bases and J by 4 bases. The CDR3 is 15 amino acids. The CDR3 bases are TGTGCCTGGAGTGTACTAGCGGGAAAGTACAATGAGCAGTTCTTC. Translating it yields CAWSVLAGKYNEQFF.

This chain uses TRBV5-1 with TRBJ2-1; the D gene is possibly TRBD2 (6 bases). The CDR3 has 16 amino acids. V lost 0 bases and J 4 bases, leaving 14 bases between the germline ends. In germline, CDR1 is SGHRS, CDR2 YFSETQ. The CDR3 bases are TGCGCCAGCAGCTTGGTTCAGACTAGAGGGTACAATGAGCAGTTCTTC. This translates into CASSLVQTRGYNEQFF.

The rearrangement joins TRBV5-4 to TRBJ2-7; TRBD2 aligns across 10 bases. Looked up from germline, CDR1 is SGHNT and CDR2 is YYREEE (reference sequence). This CDR3 spans 15 amino acids. The junction had 4 bases not matched to a gene; V was cut back by 4 bases and J by 0 bases. The CDR3 sequence: CASSPRTSGSYEQYF. The CDR3 nucleotides read TGTGCCAGCAGCCCGAGGACTAGCGGCTCCTACGAGCAGTACTTC.

The chain joins TRBV30 to TRBJ1-1; 7 bases agree with TRBD1. V lost 3 bases and J lost 5; bases outside the gene matches: 9. The CDR3 is made up of 14 amino acids. In germline, CDR1 is GTSNPN, CDR2 SVGIG (reference sequence). The CDR3 protein is CAWREGAGWTEAFF. For the CDR3, the DNA is TGTGCCTGGAGAGAGGGGGCAGGGTGGACTGAAGCTTTCTTT.